This entry is about one T cell receptor beta chain. Its antigen is unidentified. These data come from a study of identical twins. General study findings and limits: Sharing of beta out-of-frame sequences by twins showed a weaker excess. Without tracking the same donors, conclusions rested on cross-sectional statistical analysis. With monozygotic twins, out-of-frame TCR alpha sharing exceeded what models estimated.

TCRdb re-derived calls from the 5' RACE reads in MiXCR, one entry per CDR3 protein. The sample lists 250,000 to 300,000 distinct CDR3 sequences; over 8.5% were seen once. The CDR3 contains 17 residues. CDR1 is MDHEN and CDR2 is SYDVKM in the germline V gene. V was pared by 4 bases and J by 0 bases, with 13 bases between. Healthy Caucasians supplied all donations. This sample also appeared in a second study, on yellow fever vaccine responses in identical twins.

The sequencing input was CD8+ T cells sorted from blood. This chain uses TRBV28 with TRBJ2-6; weak D call: TRBD1 (6 bases). The sequence was collected from a woman aged 18-29 years in good health. This chain's CDR3 is CASSSMDRPSGANVLTF. CDR3 sequence (DNA): TGTGCCAGCAGTTCAATGGACAGACCCTCTGGGGCCAACGTCCTGACTTTC.